A single sample is the source of the 20 T cell receptor beta chains below, sequenced in a study of CD8+ T cells in alopecia areata. Following RNA extraction, reverse transcription yielded cDNA that acted as the sequencing template. Profiled with immunoSEQ multiplex PCR; TCRdb holds only in-frame clones, not every one. The table records under 250,000 clones, roughly 57% of them present only once. Material: CD4+ T cells sorted from blood, obtained at week 0. The source is a human donor with alopecia areata.

The chain employs TRBV25-1 and TRBJ2-7; D is ambiguous. The CDR3 is 13 residues long. Germline V gene lookup returns CDR1 MGHDK and CDR2 SYGVNS. Trimming removed 1 base at V and 2 bases at J, with 6 bases between. The DNA of the CDR3 is TGTGCCAGCAGTGAATTTTCAACCTACGAGCAGTACTTC. It encodes CASSEFSTYEQYF.

The chain uses TRBV11-1 and TRBJ1-6, with D possibly being TRBD1 (5 bases). Trimming stripped 8 bases from V and 10 bases from J, with 15 bases between. Germline CDR1 SGHAT, CDR2 FQDESV (reference sequence). This CDR3 is built from 13 residues. The chain's CDR3 is CASQEARGSPLHF. CDR3 nucleotide sequence: TGTGCCAGCCAAGAAGCCCGGGGGTCACCCCTCCACTTT.

This clone was seen more than once but under ten times. The chain is built from TRBV29-1 and TRBJ2-6; D may be TRBD1 (5 bases). This CDR3 is built from 17 residues. V was pared by 6 bases and J by 0 bases, with 18 bases between. In germline, CDR1 is SQVTM, CDR2 ANQGSEA. The CDR3 is CSVLTSSGHSGANVLTF. The DNA for the CDR3 is TGCAGCGTCCTAACTTCATCAGGACACTCTGGGGCCAACGTCCTGACTTTC.

This clone occurred a few times. The chain combines TRBV7-2 with TRBJ2-5; the D is unclear. CDR1 is SGHTA, CDR2 FQGNSA, per germline. The CDR3 runs 11 residues. Deletions cut 7 bases from V and 2 bases from J, with 5 bases between. The CDR3 is CASTFQETQYF. The CDR3 region has the DNA TGTGCCAGCACCTTTCAAGAGACCCAGTACTTC.

The V call is TRBV9, the J call TRBJ2-7, with 8 nucleotides matching TRBD1. Germline V CDR1 and CDR2: SGDLS, YYNGEE. Trimming at V came to 6 bases and at J to 5 bases, leaving 13 bases not matched to a gene. CDR3 length: 15 residues. The chain's CDR3 is CASKRTDRVPNEQYF. The DNA for the CDR3 is TGTGCCAGCAAGCGGACGGACAGGGTCCCCAACGAGCAGTACTTC.

The CDR3 loop is CASSSAGYGDYGYTF. DNA of the CDR3: TGCGCCAGCAGCAGCGCAGGGTACGGAGACTATGGCTACACCTTC. This chain connects TRBV5-1 to TRBJ1-2; D may be TRBD1 (5 bases). V was pared by 4 bases and J by 3 bases, with 16 bases between. Germline assignment: CDR1 SGHRS and CDR2 YFSETQ. The CDR3 loop spans 15 amino acids.

The count of this clone is one. The chain recombines TRBV29-1 with TRBJ2-3; D ambiguous. The CDR3 has 15 residues. The V gene lost 5 bases and the J gene lost 2 bases, with 17 bases spanning the gap. Germline CDR1 reads SQVTM; CDR2 reads ANQGSEA. CDR3 protein: CSVPPRQVPTDTQYF. CDR3 bases: TGCAGCGTTCCCCCGCGGCAAGTACCCACAGATACGCAGTATTTT.

The V and J genes are TRBV29-1 and TRBJ1-5, with TRBD1 matching 9 bases. J gave up 4 bases and V 6 bases, and 7 bases lay outside the gene matches. This CDR3 spans 14 amino acids. CDR1 and CDR2 from the germline V gene are SQVTM and ANQGSEA. CDR3: CSVGNRGPNQPQHF. The DNA for the CDR3 is TGCAGCGTGGGCAACAGGGGGCCGAATCAGCCCCAGCATTTT.

V and J are TRBV6-6 and TRBJ1-6, with a tentative D call TRBD1 (5 bases). Trimming removed 6 bases at V and 6 bases at J, with 15 bases between. The CDR3 is 15 residues long. The germline V gene encodes CDR1 MNHNY and CDR2 SVGAGI (reference sequence). CDR3 sequence reads: CASRTSWDGNSPLHF. In DNA form, the CDR3 reads TGTGCCAGCAGGACCAGCTGGGACGGTAATTCACCCCTCCACTTT.

This CDR3 is CAWSASWSGNTEAFF. Here the CDR3 DNA reads TGTGCCTGGAGTGCCTCGTGGAGTGGGAACACTGAAGCTTTCTTT. The gene calls are TRBV30 and TRBJ1-1; D is undetermined. Germline V gene lookup returns CDR1 GTSNPN and CDR2 SVGIG (reference sequence). Trimming shortened V by 1 base and J by 1 base, and 13 bases separated the two germline ends. The CDR3 is 15 amino acids.

The chain joins TRBV14 to TRBJ1-2; D uncertain. The germline CDR1 and CDR2 sequences are SGHDN and FVKESK. There are 15 residues in the CDR3. Trimming pared 5 bases from V and 3 bases from J, leaving 16 bases between. The CDR3 nucleotides are TGTGCCAGCAGCAGAGGCGACCCCGGTTACTATGGCTACACCTTC. As protein: CASSRGDPGYYGYTF.

The gene calls are TRBV7-2 and TRBJ1-6; D gene ambiguous. The germline gives CDR1 SGHTA, CDR2 FQGNSA. V was cut by 7 bases and J by 8 bases, with 15 bases left in between. This CDR3 has 14 amino acids. CDR3 in amino acids: CASTTRVSYSPLHF. The CDR3 DNA reads as TGTGCCAGCACCACCCGGGTGAGTTATTCACCCCTCCACTTT.

The rearrangement uses TRBV27 and TRBJ2-4; D ambiguous. Germline loops: CDR1 MNHEY, CDR2 SMNVEV (reference sequence). CDR3 length: 14 residues. Trimming shortened V by 5 bases and J by 5 bases, and 13 bases separated the two germline ends. The CDR3 sequence: CASSALSYENIQYF. DNA for the CDR3: TGTGCCAGCAGTGCATTAAGTTATGAAAACATTCAGTACTTC.

This chain joins TRBV7-9 and TRBJ1-1, with D uncertain. CDR1 is SEHNR and CDR2 is FQNEAQ in the germline V gene (reference sequence). The CDR3 is made up of 17 amino acids. V shed 4 bases and J shed 2 bases, with 20 bases lying between them. CDR3 amino acids: CASSSRRQNDANTEAFF. The DNA for the CDR3 is TGTGCCAGCAGCTCCCGAAGACAAAACGATGCAAACACTGAAGCTTTCTTT.

This clone was seen a handful of times. In the same sample, other DNA sequences code for this CDR3. J is TRBJ1-5 and V is TRBV10-2; no clear D gene. The germline V and J ends were trimmed by 2 bases and 4 bases, with 9 bases remaining between them. From germline, CDR1 is WSHSY and CDR2 SAAADI. The CDR3 contains 14 residues. Here the CDR3 reads CASSESHSNQPQHF. CDR3 coding DNA: TGCGCCAGCAGTGAGAGCCACAGTAATCAGCCCCAGCATTTT.

This clone was seen only a few times. The V gene is TRBV27, the J gene TRBJ1-6, with D perhaps TRBD1 (5 bases). Trimming pared 6 bases from V and 7 bases from J, leaving 7 bases between. CDR1 and CDR2 (germline): MNHEY, SMNVEV (reference sequence). This CDR3 comprises 12 residues. The CDR3 nucleotides are TGTGCCAGCAGCTGGACAAATTCACCCCTCCACTTT. As protein: CASSWTNSPLHF.

This rearrangement joins TRBV11-2 to TRBJ1-1, with D possibly TRBD1 on 6 matching bases. Germline values: CDR1 SGHAT, CDR2 FQNNGV. With 5 bases removed from V and 0 bases from J, the gap between germline ends came to 7 bases. There are 13 residues in the CDR3. The CDR3 here is CASSGTLNTEAFF. The CDR3 DNA reads TGTGCCAGCAGCGGGACATTGAACACTGAAGCTTTCTTT.

In this sample, this clone turned up a few times. This sample also contains other DNA sequences that code for the same CDR3. This chain connects TRBV5-1 to TRBJ2-5; D remains ambiguous. The CDR3 length is 14 residues. CDR1 and CDR2 from the germline V gene are SGHRS and YFSETQ. The ends were cut back, 0 bases at V and 0 bases at J, with 6 bases in the middle. The CDR3 here is CASSLGLYQETQYF. The CDR3 DNA reads as TGCGCCAGCAGCTTGGGGCTTTACCAAGAGACCCAGTACTTC.

This chain connects TRBV13 to TRBJ2-4; 12 nucleotides line up with TRBD2. Germline-derived CDR1 and CDR2 are PRHDT and FYEKMQ (reference sequence). The length of the CDR3 is 18 residues. The V gene end was trimmed by 3 bases and the J gene end by 0 bases; junction bases not matched to a gene: 6. This chain's CDR3 is CASSLGLAGELAKNIQYF. The CDR3 DNA follows: TGTGCCAGCAGCTTGGGACTAGCGGGCGAACTAGCCAAAAACATTCAGTACTTC. Full variable domain (outside the CDR3, taken from reference TRBV13 and TRBJ2-4): AAGVIQSPRHLIKEKRETATLKCYPIPRHDTVYWYQQGPGQDPQFLISFYEKMQSDKGSIPDRFSAQQFSDYHSELNMSSLELGDSALYFCASSLGLAGELAKNIQYFGAGTRLSVL.

The chain has TRBV30 and TRBJ2-5; possible D gene TRBD1, 6 bases. V lost 3 bases to trimming and J lost 5 bases, with 10 bases between them. The germline V gene encodes CDR1 GTSNPN and CDR2 SVGIG (reference sequence). The CDR3 consists of 12 residues. DNA for the CDR3: TGTGCCTGGAGACAGGGTACGGAGACCCAGTACTTC. Its translation is CAWRQGTETQYF.